Listed below are T cell receptor beta chains from one sample, sequenced in a study of cytomegalovirus exposure and HLA in healthy donors. Sequencing was performed with immunoSEQ multiplex PCR; in TCRdb, only in-frame clones are kept and a portion is missing. The sample table sets out around 36,000 clones. Material: PBMCs. All receptors derive from a woman aged 30 to 39 in good health and CMV-seropositive. Both conserved end residues are part of each CDR3. A D gene is named only where the DNA matches it firmly.

J | D | length | V | CDR3 | DNA
TRBJ1-2 | - | 14 | TRBV4-2 | CASSQGQQNYGYTF | TGTGCCAGCAGCCAAGGACAGCAAAACTATGGCTACACCTTC
TRBJ1-5 | - | 13 | TRBV6-6 | CASRFRGDQPQHF | TGTGCCAGCAGGTTCCGGGGTGACCAGCCCCAGCATTTT
TRBJ2-1 | TRBD1 | 17 | TRBV27 | CASSFAYRGHRGNEQFF | TGTGCCAGCAGTTTCGCCTACAGGGGGCACCGGGGCAATGAGCAGTTCTTC
TRBJ2-7 | - | 16 | TRBV4-1 | CASSQDKDRTMGEQYF | TGCGCCAGCAGCCAAGATAAAGACAGGACCATGGGTGAGCAGTACTTC
TRBJ2-1 | - | 12 | TRBV25-1 | CASKGGPAEQFF | TGTGCCAGCAAGGGGGGGCCGGCTGAGCAGTTCTTC
TRBJ2-5 | TRBD2 | 15 | TRBV7-6 | CASSPETSWGGTQYF | TGTGCCAGCAGCCCCGAGACTAGTTGGGGGGGGACCCAGTACTTC
TRBJ1-3 | - | 14 | TRBV6-1 | CASTSSLSGNTIYF | TGTGCCAGCACCTCGTCCCTCTCTGGAAACACCATATATTTT
TRBJ2-5 | TRBD2 | 13 | TRBV6-5 | CASSPAGGGTQYF | TGTGCCAGCAGTCCTGCGGGAGGGGGCACCCAGTACTTC
TRBJ2-1 | TRBD1 | 12 | TRBV14 | CASSPTGDEQFF | TGTGCCAGCAGCCCGACAGGGGATGAGCAGTTCTTC
TRBJ2-3 | TRBD2 | 17 | TRBV18 | CASSPGLAGGMADTQYF | TGTGCCAGCTCACCGGGACTAGCGGGGGGTATGGCAGATACGCAGTATTTT
TRBJ2-7 | - | 14 | TRBV28 | CASRLTGSSYEQYF | TGTGCCAGCAGGCTCACAGGGAGTTCCTACGAGCAGTACTTC
TRBJ2-7 | TRBD2 | 14 | TRBV7-2 | CASSRLAGRYEQYF | TGTGCCAGCAGCCGACTAGCGGGGCGTTACGAGCAGTACTTC
TRBJ1-1 | - | 13 | TRBV5-1 | CATKYNMNTEAFF | TGCGCCACCAAGTATAACATGAACACTGAAGCTTTCTTT